This T cell receptor (beta chain) was found in a study of blood T cells in healthy people across ages. Sample-barcoded 5' priming and a J-beta primer mix drove a second PCR of 7 to 11 cycles. A template-switch adaptor that had 12 random nucleotides put a tag on each cDNA molecule. TCRdb passed the 5' RACE reads through MiXCR, listing each CDR3 protein once. The sample yields hundreds of thousands of distinct CDR3 sequences, less than 70% seen once. This clonotype turned up a few times. Its antigen is currently unknown. Study results and limitations: Researchers report that TCR beta diversity correlated strongly with naive T cell percentage.

Extraction of total RNA produced a minimum of 5.5 micrograms from each sample. Germline lookup yields CDR1 DFQATT and CDR2 SNEGSKA (reference sequence). The CDR3 covers 13 residues. The J segment lost 9 bases and the V segment lost 8 bases, leaving 8 bases of the junction unmatched. This sequence joins TRBV20-1 and TRBJ2-1; TRBD2 matches at 12 bases. The sequence derives from a man of 80 years or more in good health. Material for sequencing was blood. CDR3: CSSGLAGYREQFF. CDR3 nucleotide sequence: TGCAGTTCGGGACTAGCGGGTTATCGTGAGCAGTTCTTC.